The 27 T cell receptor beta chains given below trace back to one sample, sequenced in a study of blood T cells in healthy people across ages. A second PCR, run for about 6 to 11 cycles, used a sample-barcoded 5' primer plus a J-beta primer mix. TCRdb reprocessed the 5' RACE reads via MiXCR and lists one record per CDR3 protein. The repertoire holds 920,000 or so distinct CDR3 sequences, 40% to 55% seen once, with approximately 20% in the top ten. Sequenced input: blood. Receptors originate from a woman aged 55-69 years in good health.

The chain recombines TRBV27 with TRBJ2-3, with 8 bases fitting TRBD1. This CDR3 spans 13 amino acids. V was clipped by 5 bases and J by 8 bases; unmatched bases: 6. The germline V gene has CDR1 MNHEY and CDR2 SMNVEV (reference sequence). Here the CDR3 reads CASSASGGFTQYF. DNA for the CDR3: TGTGCCAGCAGTGCCTCAGGGGGCTTTACGCAGTATTTT.

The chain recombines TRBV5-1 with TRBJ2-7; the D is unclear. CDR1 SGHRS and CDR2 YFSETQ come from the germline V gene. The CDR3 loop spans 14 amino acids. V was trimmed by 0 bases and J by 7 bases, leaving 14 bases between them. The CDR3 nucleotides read TGCGCCAGCAGCTTGGGCGAGAGCTACAATGAGCAGTACTTC. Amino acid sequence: CASSLGESYNEQYF.

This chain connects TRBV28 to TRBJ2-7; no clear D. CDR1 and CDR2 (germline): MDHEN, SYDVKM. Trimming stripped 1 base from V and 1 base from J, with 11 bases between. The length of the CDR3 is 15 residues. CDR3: CASSLLGRASYEQYF. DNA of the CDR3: TGTGCCAGCAGTTTATTGGGAAGAGCTTCCTACGAGCAGTACTTC.

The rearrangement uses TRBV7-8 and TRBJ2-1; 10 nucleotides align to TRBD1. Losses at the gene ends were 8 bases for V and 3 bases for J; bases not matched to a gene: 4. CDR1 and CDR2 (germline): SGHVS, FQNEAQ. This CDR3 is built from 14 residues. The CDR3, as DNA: TGTGCCAGCGGGACAGGGGCGCTCTACAATGAGCAGTTCTTC. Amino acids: CASGTGALYNEQFF.

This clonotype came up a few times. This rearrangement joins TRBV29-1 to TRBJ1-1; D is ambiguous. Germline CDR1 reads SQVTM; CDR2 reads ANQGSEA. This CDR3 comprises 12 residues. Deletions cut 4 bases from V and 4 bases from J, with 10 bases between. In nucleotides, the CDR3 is TGCAGCGTTGTCCGGTCGGGCACTGAAGCTTTCTTT. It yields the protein CSVVRSGTEAFF.

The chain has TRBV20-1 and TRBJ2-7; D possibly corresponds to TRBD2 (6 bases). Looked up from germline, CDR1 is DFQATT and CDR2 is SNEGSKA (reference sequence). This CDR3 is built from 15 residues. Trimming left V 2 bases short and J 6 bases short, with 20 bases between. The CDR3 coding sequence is TGCAGTGCTAGACCCTTAGCGGAAGGACGAGGCGAGCAGTACTTC. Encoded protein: CSARPLAEGRGEQYF.

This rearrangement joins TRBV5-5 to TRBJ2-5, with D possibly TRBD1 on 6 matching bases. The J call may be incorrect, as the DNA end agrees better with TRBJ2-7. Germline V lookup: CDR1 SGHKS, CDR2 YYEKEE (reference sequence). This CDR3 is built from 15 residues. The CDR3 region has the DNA TGTGCCAGCAGTGAAGGACAGCAGCTTAGGGACGAGCAGTACTTC. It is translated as CASSEGQQLRDEQYF.

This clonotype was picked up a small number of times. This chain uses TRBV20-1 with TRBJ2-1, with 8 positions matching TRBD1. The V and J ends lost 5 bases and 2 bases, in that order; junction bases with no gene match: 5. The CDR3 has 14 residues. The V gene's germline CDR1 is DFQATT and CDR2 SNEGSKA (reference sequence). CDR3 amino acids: CSAGTTGAYNEQFF. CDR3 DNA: TGCAGTGCTGGAACGACAGGGGCCTACAATGAGCAGTTCTTC.

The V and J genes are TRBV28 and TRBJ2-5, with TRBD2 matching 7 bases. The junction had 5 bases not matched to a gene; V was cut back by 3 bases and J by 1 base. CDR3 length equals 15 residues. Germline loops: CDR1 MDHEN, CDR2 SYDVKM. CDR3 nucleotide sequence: TGTGCCAGCAGTTTCTGGTCTAGCGGCCAAGAGACCCAGTACTTC. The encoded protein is CASSFWSSGQETQYF.

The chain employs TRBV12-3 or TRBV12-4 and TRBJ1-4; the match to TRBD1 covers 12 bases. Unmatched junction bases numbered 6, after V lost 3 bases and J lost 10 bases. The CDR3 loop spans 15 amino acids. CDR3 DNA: TGTGCCAGCAGTTTCGGGACAGGGGGCATGGGAAAACTGTTTTTT. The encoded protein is CASSFGTGGMGKLFF.

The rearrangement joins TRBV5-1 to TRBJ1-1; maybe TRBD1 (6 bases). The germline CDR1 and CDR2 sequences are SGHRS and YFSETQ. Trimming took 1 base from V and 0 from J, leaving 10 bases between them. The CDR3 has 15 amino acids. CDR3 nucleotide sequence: TGCGCCAGCAGCTTGTTAGACAGGTTGAACACTGAAGCTTTCTTT. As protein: CASSLLDRLNTEAFF.

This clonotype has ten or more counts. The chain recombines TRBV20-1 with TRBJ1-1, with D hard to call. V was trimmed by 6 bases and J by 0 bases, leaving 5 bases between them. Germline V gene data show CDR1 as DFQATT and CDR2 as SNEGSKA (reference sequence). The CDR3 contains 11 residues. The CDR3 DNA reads TGCAGTGCAGGGATGAACACTGAAGCTTTCTTT. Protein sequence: CSAGMNTEAFF.

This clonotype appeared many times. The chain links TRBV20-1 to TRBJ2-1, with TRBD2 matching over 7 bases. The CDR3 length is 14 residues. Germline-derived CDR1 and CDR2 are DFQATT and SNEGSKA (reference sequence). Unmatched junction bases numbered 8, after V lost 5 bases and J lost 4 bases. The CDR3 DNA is TGCAGTGCTCATCTAGCGGAGCCGTACAATGAGCAGTTCTTC. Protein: CSAHLAEPYNEQFF.

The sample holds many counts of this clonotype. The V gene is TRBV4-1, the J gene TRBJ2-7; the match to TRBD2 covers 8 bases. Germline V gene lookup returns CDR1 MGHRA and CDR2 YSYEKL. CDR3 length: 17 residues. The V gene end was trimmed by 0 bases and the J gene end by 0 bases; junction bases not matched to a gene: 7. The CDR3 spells CASSQDFSSGSSYEQYF. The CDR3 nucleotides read TGCGCCAGCAGCCAAGATTTCTCGAGCGGGAGCTCCTACGAGCAGTACTTC.

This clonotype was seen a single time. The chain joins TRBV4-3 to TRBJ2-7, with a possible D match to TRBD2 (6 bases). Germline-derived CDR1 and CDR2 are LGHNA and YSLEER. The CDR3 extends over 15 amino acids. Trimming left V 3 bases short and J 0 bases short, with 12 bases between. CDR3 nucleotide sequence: TGCGCCAGCAGCCATCTAGCGCAGAGCTCCTACGAGCAGTACTTC. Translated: CASSHLAQSSYEQYF.

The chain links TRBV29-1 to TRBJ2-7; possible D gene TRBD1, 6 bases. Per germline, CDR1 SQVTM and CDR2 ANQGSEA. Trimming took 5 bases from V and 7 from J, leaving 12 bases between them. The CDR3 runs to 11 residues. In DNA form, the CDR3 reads TGCAGCGTTTTGGGGGCTTGGGAGCAGTACTTC. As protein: CSVLGAWEQYF.

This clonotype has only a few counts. The CDR3 protein is CASSIDRTYGYTF. CDR3 nucleotide sequence: TGTGCCAGCAGCATAGACAGGACCTATGGCTACACCTTC. This chain uses TRBV4-2 with TRBJ1-2, with D perhaps matching TRBD1 (6 bases). Trimming cost V 5 bases and J 4 bases, with 11 bases left between them. The CDR3 loop spans 13 amino acids. CDR1 is LGHNA and CDR2 is YNFKEQ in the germline V gene.

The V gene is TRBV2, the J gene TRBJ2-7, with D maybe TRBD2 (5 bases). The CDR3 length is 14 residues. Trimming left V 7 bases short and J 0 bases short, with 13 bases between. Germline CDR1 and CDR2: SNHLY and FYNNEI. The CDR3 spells CASTPSRSSYEQYF. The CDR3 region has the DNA TGTGCCAGCACTCCTAGCCGGTCCTCCTACGAGCAGTACTTC.

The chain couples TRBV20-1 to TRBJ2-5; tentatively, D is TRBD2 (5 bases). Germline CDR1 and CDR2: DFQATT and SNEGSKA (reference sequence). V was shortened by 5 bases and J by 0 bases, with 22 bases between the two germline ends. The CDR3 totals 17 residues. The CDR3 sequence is CSASRSSGPSYQETQYF. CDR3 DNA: TGCAGTGCTTCCAGATCGAGCGGACCGTCGTACCAAGAGACCCAGTACTTC.

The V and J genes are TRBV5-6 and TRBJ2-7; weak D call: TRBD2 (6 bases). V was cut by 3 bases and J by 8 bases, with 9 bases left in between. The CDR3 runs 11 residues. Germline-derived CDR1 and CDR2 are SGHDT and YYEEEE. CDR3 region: CASSWGTQQYF. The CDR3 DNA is TGTGCCAGCAGCTGGGGGACTCAGCAGTACTTC.

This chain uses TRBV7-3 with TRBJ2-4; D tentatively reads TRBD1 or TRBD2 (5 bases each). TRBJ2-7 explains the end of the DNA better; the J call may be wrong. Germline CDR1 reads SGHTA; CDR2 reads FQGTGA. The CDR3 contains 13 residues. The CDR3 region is CASNRGPPYEQYF. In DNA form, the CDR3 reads TGTGCCAGCAACCGGGGCCCTCCCTACGAGCAGTACTTC.

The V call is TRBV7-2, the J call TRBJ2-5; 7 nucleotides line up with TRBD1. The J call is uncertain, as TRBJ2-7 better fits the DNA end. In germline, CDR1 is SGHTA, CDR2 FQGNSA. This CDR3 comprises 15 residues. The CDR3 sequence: CASSLVGTDTYEQYF. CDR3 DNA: TGTGCCAGCAGCTTAGTTGGGACAGATACCTACGAGCAGTACTTC.

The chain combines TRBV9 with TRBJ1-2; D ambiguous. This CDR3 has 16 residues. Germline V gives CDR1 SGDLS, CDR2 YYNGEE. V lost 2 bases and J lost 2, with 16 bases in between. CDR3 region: CASSVEGAAFNYGYTF. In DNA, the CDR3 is TGTGCCAGCAGCGTGGAGGGCGCGGCTTTCAACTATGGCTACACCTTC.

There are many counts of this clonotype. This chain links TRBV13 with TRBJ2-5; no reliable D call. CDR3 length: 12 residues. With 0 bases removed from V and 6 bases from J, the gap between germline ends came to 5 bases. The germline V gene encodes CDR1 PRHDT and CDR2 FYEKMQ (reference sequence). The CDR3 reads CASSLGSKTQYF. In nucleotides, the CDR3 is TGTGCCAGCAGCTTAGGCAGCAAGACCCAGTACTTC.

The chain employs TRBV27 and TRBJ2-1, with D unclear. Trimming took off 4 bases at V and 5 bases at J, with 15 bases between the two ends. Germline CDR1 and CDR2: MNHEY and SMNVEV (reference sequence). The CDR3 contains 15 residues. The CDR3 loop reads CASSSSRRANNEQFF. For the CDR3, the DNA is TGTGCCAGCAGTTCCTCCCGTCGCGCAAACAATGAGCAGTTCTTC.

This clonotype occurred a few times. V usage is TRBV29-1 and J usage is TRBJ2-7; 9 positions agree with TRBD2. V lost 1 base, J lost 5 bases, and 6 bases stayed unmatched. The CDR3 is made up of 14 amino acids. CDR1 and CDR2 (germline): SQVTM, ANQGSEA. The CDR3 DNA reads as TGCAGCGTTGAAGGGGCTAGCGGGATAAACGAGCAGTACTTC. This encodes CSVEGASGINEQYF.

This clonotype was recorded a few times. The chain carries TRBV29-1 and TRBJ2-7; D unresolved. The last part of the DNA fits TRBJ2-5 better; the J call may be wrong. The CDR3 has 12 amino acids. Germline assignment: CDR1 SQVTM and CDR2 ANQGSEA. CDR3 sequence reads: CSVVAGLETQYF. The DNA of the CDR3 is TGCAGCGTGGTGGCTGGGTTAGAGACCCAGTACTTC.